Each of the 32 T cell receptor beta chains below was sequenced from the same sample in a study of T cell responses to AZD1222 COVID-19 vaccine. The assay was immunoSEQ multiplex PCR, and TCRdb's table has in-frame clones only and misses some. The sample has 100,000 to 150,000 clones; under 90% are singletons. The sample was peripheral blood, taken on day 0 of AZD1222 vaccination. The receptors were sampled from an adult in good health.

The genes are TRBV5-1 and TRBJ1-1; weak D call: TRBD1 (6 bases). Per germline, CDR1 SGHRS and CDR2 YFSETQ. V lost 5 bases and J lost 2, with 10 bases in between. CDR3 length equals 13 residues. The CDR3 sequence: CASSATGNTEAFF. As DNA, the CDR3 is TGCGCCAGCAGTGCGACAGGAAACACTGAAGCTTTCTTT.

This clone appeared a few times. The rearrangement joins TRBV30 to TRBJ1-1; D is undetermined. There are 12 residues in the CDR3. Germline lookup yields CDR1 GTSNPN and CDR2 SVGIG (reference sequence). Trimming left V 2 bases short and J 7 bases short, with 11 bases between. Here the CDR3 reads CAWSQVSVEAFF. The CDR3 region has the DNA TGTGCCTGGAGTCAGGTTAGTGTTGAAGCTTTCTTT.

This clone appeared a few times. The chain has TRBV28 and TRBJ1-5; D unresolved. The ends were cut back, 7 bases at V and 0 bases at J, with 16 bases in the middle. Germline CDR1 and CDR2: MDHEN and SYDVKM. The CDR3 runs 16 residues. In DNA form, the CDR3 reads TGTGCCAGCACCCCATTAGTCCTCCATAGCAATCAGCCCCAGCATTTT. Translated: CASTPLVLHSNQPQHF.

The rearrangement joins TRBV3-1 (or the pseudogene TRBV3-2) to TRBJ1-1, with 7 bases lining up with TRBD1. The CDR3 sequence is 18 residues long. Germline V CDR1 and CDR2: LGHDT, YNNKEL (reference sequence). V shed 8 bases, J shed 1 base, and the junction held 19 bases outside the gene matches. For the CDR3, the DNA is TGTGCCAGCTTTCCCCCGGATGGGACAGTCAGATCGAACACTGAAGCTTTCTTT. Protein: CASFPPDGTVRSNTEAFF.

The CDR3: CASSVDGTGNYGYTF. DNA of the CDR3: TGTGCCAGCAGCGTAGACGGGACGGGTAACTATGGCTACACCTTC. The chain carries TRBV9 and TRBJ1-2; a possible D gene is TRBD1 (5 bases). Trimming took off 0 bases at V and 1 base at J, with 10 bases between the two ends. CDR1 and CDR2 (germline): SGDLS, YYNGEE. The CDR3 contains 15 residues.

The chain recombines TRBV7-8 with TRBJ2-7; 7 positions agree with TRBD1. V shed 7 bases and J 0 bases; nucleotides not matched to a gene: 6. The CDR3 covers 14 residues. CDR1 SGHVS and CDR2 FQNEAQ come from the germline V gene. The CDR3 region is CASTPGQYSYEQYF. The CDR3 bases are TGTGCCAGCACCCCGGGACAGTACTCCTACGAGCAGTACTTC.

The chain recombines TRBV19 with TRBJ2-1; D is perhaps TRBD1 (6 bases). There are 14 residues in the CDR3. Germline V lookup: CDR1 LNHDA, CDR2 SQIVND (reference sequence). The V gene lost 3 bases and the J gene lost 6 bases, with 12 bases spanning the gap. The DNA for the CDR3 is TGTGCCAGTAGTATTGTAGTAGGGGGCAATGAGCAGTTCTTC. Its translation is CASSIVVGGNEQFF. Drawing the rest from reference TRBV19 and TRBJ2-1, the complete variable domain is DGGITQSPKYLFRKEGQNVTLSCEQNLNHDAMYWYRQDPGQGLRLIYYSQIVNDFQKGDIAEGYSVSREKKESFPLTVTSAQKNPTAFYLCASSIVVGGNEQFFGPGTRLTVL.

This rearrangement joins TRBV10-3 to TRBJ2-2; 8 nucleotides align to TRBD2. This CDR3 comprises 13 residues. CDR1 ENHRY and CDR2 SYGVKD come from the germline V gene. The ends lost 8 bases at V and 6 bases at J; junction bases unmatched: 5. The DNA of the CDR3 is TGTGCCATCTCTGCGGGGGGAGCCGGGGAGCTGTTTTTT. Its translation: CAISAGGAGELFF.

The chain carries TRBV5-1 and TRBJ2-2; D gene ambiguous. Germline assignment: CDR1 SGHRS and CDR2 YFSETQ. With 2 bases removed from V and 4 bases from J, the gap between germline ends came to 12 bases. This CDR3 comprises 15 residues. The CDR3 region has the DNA TGCGCCAGCAGCTTTTTAGGGAAAGGCACCGGGGAGCTGTTTTTT. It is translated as CASSFLGKGTGELFF.

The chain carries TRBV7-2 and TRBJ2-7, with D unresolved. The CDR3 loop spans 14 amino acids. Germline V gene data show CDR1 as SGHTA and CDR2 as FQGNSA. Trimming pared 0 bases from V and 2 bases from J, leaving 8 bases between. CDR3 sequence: CASSLAQATYEQYF. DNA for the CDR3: TGTGCCAGCAGCTTAGCCCAGGCGACCTACGAGCAGTACTTC.

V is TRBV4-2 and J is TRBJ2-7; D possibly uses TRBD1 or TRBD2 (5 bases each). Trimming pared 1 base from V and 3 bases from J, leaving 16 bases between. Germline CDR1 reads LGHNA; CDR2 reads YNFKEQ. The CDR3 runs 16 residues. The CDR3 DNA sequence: TGTGCCAGCAGCCAAGGTTACCGGGACGTTTACTACGAGCAGTACTTC. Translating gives CASSQGYRDVYYEQYF.

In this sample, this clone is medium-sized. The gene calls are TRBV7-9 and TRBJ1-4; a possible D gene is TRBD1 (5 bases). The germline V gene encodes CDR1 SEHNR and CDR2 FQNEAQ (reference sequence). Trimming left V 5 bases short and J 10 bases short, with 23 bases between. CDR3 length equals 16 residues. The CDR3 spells CASSQEGHSFGGKLFF. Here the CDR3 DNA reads TGTGCCAGCAGCCAGGAGGGGCACTCCTTCGGGGGAAAACTGTTTTTT.

CDR3 DNA: TGTGCCAGCAGCGCACAGGGGGATGGAAACACCATATATTTT. Translating gives CASSAQGDGNTIYF. This sequence joins TRBV9 and TRBJ1-3; TRBD1 agrees at 8 bases. V was pared by 3 bases and J by 3 bases, with 2 bases of the junction left unmatched. Germline values: CDR1 SGDLS, CDR2 YYNGEE. CDR3 length: 14 amino acids.

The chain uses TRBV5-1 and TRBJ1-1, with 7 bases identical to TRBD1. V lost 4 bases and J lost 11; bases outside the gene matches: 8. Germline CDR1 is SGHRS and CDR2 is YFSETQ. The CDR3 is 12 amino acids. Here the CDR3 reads CASSAQQGSAFF. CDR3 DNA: TGCGCCAGCAGCGCTCAACAGGGGTCGGCTTTCTTT.

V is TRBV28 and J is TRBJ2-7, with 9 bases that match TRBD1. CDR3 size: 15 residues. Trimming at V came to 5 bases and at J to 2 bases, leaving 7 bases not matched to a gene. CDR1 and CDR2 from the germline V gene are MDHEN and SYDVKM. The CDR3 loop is CASSRGQGPAYEQYF. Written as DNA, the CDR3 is TGTGCCAGCAGTCGTGGACAGGGGCCAGCCTACGAGCAGTACTTC.

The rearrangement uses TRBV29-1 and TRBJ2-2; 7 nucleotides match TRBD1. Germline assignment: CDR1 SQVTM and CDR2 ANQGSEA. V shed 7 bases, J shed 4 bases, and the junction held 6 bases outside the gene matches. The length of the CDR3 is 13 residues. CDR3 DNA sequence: TGCAGCGGACAGGGTAGGAGCACCGGGGAGCTGTTTTTT. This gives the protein CSGQGRSTGELFF.

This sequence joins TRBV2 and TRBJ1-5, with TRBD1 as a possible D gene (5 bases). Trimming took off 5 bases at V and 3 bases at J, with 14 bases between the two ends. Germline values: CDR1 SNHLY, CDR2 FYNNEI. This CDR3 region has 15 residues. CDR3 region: CASSSGTKANQPQHF. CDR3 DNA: TGTGCCAGCAGTTCCGGGACTAAAGCCAATCAGCCCCAGCATTTT.

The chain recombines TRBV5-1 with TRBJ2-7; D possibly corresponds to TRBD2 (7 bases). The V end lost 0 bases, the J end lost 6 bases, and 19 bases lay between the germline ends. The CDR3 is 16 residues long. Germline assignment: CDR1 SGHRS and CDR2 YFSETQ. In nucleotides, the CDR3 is TGCGCCAGCAGCTTGGCCCCCGGGGGGCAGGGGTTCGAGCAGTACTTC. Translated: CASSLAPGGQGFEQYF.

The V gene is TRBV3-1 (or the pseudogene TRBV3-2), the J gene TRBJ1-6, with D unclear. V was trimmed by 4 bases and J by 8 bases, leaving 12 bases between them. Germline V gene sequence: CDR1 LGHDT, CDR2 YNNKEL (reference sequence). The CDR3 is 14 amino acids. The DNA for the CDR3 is TGTGCCAGCAGCCTTACTTACGGGGATTCACCCCTCCACTTT. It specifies CASSLTYGDSPLHF.

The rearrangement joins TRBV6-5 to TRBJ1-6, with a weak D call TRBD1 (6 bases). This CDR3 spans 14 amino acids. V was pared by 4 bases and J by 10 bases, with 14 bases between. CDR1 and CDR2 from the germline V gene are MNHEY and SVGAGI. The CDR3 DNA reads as TGTGCCAGCAGTTCAGTCGGGGGGCTGTCACCCCTCCACTTT. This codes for CASSSVGGLSPLHF.

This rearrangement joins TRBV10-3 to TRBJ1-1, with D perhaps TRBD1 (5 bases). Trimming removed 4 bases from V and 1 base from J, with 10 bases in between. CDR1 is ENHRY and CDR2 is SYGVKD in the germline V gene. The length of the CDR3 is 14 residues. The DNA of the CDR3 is TGTGCCATCAGTGTAGGGACTCAGAACACTGAAGCTTTCTTT. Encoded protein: CAISVGTQNTEAFF.

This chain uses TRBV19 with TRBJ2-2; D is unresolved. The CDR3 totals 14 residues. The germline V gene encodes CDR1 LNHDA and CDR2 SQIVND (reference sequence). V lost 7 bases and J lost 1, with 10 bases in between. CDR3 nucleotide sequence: TGTGCCAGTAAGAAGGGAATGAACACCGGGGAGCTGTTTTTT. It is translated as CASKKGMNTGELFF. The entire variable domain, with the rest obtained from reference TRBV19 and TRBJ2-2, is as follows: DGGITQSPKYLFRKEGQNVTLSCEQNLNHDAMYWYRQDPGQGLRLIYYSQIVNDFQKGDIAEGYSVSREKKESFPLTVTSAQKNPTAFYLCASKKGMNTGELFFGEGSRLTVL.

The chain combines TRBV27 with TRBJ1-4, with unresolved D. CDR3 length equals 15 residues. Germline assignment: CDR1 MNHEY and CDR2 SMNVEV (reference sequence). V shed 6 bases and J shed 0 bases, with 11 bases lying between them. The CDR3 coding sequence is TGTGCCAGCAGGCGTCATCTCCCAACTAATGAAAAACTGTTTTTT. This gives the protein CASRRHLPTNEKLFF.

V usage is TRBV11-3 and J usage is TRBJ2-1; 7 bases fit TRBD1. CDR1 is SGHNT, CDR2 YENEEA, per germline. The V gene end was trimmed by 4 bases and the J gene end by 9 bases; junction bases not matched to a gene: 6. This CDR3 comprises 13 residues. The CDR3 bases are TGTGCCAGCAGCTCGACGACAGGGATTGAGCAGTTCTTC. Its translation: CASSSTTGIEQFF.

The CDR3 nucleotides are TGTGCCAGCAGCTTGGACGGGTATGGCTACACCTTC. It encodes CASSLDGYGYTF. The chain has TRBV5-4 and TRBJ1-2; D gene ambiguous. V lost 0 bases and J 5 bases, leaving 5 bases between the germline ends. The CDR3 extends over 12 amino acids. Germline assignment: CDR1 SGHNT and CDR2 YYREEE (reference sequence).

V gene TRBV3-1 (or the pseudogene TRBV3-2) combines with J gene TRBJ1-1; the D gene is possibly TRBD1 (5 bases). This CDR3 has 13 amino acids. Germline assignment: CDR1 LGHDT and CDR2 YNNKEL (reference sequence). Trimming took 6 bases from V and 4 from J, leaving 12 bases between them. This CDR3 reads CASSWGGGTEAFF. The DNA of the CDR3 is TGTGCCAGCAGTTGGGGTGGGGGCACTGAAGCTTTCTTT.

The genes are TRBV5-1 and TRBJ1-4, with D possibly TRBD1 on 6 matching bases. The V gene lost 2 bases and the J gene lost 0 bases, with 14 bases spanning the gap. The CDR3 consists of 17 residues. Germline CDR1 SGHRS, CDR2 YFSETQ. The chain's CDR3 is CASSFSWGRTTNEKLFF. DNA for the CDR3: TGCGCCAGCAGCTTTAGCTGGGGGCGTACAACTAATGAAAAACTGTTTTTT. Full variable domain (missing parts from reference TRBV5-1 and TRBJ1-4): KAGVTQTPRYLIKTRGQQVTLSCSPISGHRSVSWYQQTPGQGLQFLFEYFSETQRNKGNFPGRFSGRQFSNSRSEMNVSTLELGDSALYLCASSFSWGRTTNEKLFFGSGTQLSVL.

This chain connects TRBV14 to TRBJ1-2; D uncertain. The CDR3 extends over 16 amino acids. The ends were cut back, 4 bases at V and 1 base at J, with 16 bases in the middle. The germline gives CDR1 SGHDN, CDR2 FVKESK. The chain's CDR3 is CASSPATVPINYGYTF. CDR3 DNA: TGTGCCAGCAGCCCAGCGACGGTTCCTATTAACTATGGCTACACCTTC.

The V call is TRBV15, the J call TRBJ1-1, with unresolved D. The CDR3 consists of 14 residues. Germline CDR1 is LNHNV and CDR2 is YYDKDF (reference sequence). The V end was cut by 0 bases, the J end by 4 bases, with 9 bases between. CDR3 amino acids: CATSREAVVTEAFF. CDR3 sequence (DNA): TGTGCCACCAGCAGAGAGGCGGTGGTCACTGAAGCTTTCTTT.

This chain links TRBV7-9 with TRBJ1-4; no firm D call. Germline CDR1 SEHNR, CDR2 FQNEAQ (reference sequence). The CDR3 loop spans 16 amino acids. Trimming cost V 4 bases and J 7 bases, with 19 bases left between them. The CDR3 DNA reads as TGTGCCAGCAGCTCCAGCATAGAGGGAGTCGGTGAAAAACTGTTTTTT. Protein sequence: CASSSSIEGVGEKLFF.

The CDR3 here is CASSSPRGGRTEAFF. The CDR3 DNA follows: TGCGCCAGCAGCTCCCCGAGGGGGGGCCGGACTGAAGCTTTCTTT. The V gene is TRBV5-1, the J gene TRBJ1-1; TRBD1 is a possible D gene (6 bases). The CDR3 has 15 amino acids. V was cut by 3 bases and J by 5 bases, with 17 bases left in between. The germline V gene has CDR1 SGHRS and CDR2 YFSETQ.

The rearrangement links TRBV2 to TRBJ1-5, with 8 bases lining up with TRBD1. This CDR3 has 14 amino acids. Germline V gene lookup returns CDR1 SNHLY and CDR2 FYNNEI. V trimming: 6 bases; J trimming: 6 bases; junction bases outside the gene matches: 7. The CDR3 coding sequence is TGTGCCAGCAGGAGGACAGGGAGGGGTCAGCCCCAGCATTTT. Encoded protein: CASRRTGRGQPQHF.